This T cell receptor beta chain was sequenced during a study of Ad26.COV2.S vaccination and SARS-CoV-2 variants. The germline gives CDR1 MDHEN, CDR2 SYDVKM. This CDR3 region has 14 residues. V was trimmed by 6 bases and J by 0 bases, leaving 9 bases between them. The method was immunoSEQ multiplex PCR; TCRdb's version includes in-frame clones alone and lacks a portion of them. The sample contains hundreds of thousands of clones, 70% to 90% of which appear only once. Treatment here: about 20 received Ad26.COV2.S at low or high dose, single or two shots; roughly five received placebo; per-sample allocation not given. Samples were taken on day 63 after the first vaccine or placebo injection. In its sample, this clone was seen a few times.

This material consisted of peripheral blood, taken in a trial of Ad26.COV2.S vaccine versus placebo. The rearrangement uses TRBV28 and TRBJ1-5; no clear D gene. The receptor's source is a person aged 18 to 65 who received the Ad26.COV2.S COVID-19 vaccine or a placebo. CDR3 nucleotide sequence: TGTGCCAGCAGAAATAGTTTTAGCAATCAGCCCCAGCATTTT. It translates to CASRNSFSNQPQHF.